This T cell receptor beta chain appears in the sequencing data of a study of vaccination effects on CD4 cells after COVID-19. Antigen-specific CD4+ T cells expanded by the ViraFEST assay with viral peptide pools were then sequenced. An approximately ten-day culture period preceded the isolation of CD4+ T cells. The healthy vaccine recipients, who had no prior SARS-CoV-2 infection, showed negative nucleocapsid antibodies. Cultivation was performed at more than 1.5 million PBMC per well with 9 to 10 IU/ml IL-2 and 9.5 to 10 ug/ml peptides added. TCRdb's copy holds only in-frame clones and misses some; the assay was immunoSEQ multiplex PCR. This sample yields tens of thousands of clones, of which approximately 70% are seen a single time; about 4% belongs to the top ten. This CDR3 is built from 16 residues. In germline, CDR1 is SGDLS, CDR2 YYNGEE. V lost 2 bases, J lost 7 bases, and 11 bases stayed unmatched.

Regarding this clone: Its specificity is unknown.

General study results and limits: Vaccine-induced clones in healthy vaccinees cross-reacted with common cold coronaviruses in only 1 of 255 cases. Small numbers of convalescent patients limited the study. It also lacked early post-infection timepoints.

This clonotype was obtained from a human donor who received a COVID-19 vaccine. Sequenced here: CD4+ T cells from PBMCs cultured with HCoV-OC43 spike peptides, sampled before COVID-19 vaccination. As for subset: HCoV-OC43 spike overlapping peptide pool stimulation. The gene calls are TRBV9 and TRBJ2-4; 8 bases are a match to TRBD2. This chain's CDR3 is CASSVDVGGAGNIQYF. The CDR3 DNA reads TGTGCCAGCAGCGTGGATGTCGGGGGGGCGGGGAACATTCAGTACTTC. The variable domain in full, with the rest retrieved from reference TRBV9 and TRBJ2-4, is DSGVTQTPKHLITATGQRVTLRCSPRSGDLSVYWYQQSLDQGLQFLIQYYNGEERAKGNILERFSAQQFPDLHSELNLSSLELGDSALYFCASSVDVGGAGNIQYFGAGTRLSVL.